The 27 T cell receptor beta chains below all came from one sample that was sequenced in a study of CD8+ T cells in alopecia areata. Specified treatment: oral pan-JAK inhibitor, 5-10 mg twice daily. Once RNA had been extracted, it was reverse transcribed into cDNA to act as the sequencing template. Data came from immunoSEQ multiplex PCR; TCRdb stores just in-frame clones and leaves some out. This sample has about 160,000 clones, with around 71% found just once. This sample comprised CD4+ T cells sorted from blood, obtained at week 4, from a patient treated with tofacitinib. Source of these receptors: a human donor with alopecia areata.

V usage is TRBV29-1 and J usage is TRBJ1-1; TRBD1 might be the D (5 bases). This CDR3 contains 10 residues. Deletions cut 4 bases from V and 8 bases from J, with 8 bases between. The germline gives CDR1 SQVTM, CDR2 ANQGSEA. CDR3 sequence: CSVASGEAFF. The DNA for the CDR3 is TGCAGCGTTGCTTCAGGGGAAGCTTTCTTT.

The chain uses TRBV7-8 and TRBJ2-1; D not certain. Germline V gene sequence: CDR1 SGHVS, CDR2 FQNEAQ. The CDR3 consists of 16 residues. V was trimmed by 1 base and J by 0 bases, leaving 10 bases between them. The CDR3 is CASSLDFGISYNEQFF. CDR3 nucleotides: TGTGCCAGCAGCTTAGATTTTGGGATCTCCTACAATGAGCAGTTCTTC. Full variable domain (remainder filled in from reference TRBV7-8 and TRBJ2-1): GAGVSQSPRYKVAKRGQDVALRCDPISGHVSLFWYQQALGQGPEFLTYFQNEAQLDKSGLPSDRFFAERPEGSVSTLKIQRTQQEDSAVYLCASSLDFGISYNEQFFGPGTRLTVL.

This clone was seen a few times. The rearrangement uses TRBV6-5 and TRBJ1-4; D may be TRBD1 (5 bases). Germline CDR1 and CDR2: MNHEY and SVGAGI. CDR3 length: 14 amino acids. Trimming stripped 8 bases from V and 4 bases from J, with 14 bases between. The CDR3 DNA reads TGTGCCAGCTCCATGCGTCAGGGTAATGAAAAACTGTTTTTT. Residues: CASSMRQGNEKLFF.

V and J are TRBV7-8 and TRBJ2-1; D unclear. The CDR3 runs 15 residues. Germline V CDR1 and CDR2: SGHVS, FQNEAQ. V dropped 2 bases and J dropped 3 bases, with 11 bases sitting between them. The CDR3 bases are TGTGCCAGCAGCTTAACCGGCCGATACTACAATGAGCAGTTCTTC. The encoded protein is CASSLTGRYYNEQFF.

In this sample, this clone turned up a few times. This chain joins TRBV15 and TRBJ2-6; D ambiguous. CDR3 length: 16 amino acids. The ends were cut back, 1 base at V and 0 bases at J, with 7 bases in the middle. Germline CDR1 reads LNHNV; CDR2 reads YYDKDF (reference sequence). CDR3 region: CATSRAASSGANVLTF. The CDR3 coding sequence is TGTGCCACCAGCAGAGCAGCCAGCTCTGGGGCCAACGTCCTGACTTTC.

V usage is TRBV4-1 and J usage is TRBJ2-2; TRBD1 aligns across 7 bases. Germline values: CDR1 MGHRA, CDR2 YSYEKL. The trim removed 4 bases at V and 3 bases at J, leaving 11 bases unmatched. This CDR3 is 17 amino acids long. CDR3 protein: CASSRPRTGDDTGELFF. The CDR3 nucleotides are TGCGCCAGCAGCCGACCTCGCACAGGGGACGACACCGGGGAGCTGTTTTTT.

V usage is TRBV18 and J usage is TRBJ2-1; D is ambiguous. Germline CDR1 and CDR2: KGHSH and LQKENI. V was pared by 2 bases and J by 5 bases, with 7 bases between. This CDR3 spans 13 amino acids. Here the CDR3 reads CASSPGQDNEQFF. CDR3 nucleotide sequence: TGTGCCAGCTCACCAGGGCAGGACAATGAGCAGTTCTTC.

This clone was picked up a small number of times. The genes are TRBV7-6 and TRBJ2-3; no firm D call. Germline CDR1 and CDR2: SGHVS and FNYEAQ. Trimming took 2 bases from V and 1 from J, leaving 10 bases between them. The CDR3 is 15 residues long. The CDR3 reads CASSLRFQGTDTQYF. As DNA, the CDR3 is TGTGCCAGCAGCTTAAGGTTCCAAGGCACAGATACGCAGTATTTT.

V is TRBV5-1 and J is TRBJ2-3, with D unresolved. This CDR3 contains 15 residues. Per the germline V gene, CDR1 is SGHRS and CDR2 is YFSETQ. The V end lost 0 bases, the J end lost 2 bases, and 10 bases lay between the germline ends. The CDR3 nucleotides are TGCGCCAGCAGCTTGGTGCCGCCCCTCACAGATACGCAGTATTTT. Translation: CASSLVPPLTDTQYF.

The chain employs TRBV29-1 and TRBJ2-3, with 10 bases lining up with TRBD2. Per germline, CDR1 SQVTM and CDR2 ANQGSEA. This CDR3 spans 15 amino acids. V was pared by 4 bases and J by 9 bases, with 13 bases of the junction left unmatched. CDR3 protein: CSVGGGSGGLGTQYF. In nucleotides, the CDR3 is TGCAGCGTTGGAGGAGGTAGCGGGGGGCTGGGGACGCAGTATTTT.

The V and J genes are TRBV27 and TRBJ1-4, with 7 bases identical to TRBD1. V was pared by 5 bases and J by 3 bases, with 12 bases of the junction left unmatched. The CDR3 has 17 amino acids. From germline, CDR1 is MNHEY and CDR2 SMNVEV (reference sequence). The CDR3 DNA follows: TGTGCCAGCAGTCCCCGACAGGGACCTCGTCCTAATGAAAAACTGTTTTTT. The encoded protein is CASSPRQGPRPNEKLFF. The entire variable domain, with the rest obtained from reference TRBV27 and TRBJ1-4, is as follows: EAQVTQNPRYLITVTGKKLTVTCSQNMNHEYMSWYRQDPGLGLRQIYYSMNVEVTDKGDVPEGYKVSRKEKRNFPLILESPSPNQTSLYFCASSPRQGPRPNEKLFFGSGTQLSVL.

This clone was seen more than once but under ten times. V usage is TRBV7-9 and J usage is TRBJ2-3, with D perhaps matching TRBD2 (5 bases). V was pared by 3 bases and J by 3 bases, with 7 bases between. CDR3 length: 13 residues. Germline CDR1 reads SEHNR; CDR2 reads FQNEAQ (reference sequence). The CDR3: CASSFRGTDTQYF. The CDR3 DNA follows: TGTGCCAGCAGCTTTCGGGGTACAGATACGCAGTATTTT. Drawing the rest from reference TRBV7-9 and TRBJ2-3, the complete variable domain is DTGVSQNPRHKITKRGQNVTFRCDPISEHNRLYWYRQTLGQGPEFLTYFQNEAQLEKSRLLSDRFSAERPKGSFSTLEIQRTEQGDSAMYLCASSFRGTDTQYFGPGTRLTVL.

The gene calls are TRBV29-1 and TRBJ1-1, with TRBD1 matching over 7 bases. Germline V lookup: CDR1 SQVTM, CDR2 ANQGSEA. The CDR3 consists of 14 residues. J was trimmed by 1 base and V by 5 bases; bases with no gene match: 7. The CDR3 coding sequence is TGCAGCGTTTTGGACAGGAGCTCGAACACTGAAGCTTTCTTT. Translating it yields CSVLDRSSNTEAFF.

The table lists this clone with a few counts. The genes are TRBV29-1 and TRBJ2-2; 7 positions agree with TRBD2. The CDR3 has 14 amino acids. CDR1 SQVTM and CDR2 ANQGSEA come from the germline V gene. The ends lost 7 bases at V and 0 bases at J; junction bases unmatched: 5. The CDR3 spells CSARLATNTGELFF. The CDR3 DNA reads TGCAGCGCTAGACTAGCAACGAACACCGGGGAGCTGTTTTTT.

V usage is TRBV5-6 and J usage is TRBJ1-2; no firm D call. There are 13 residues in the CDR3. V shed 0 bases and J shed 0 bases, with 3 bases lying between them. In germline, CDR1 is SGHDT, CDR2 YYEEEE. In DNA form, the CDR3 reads TGTGCCAGCAGCTTGGAGGCTAACTATGGCTACACCTTC. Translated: CASSLEANYGYTF.

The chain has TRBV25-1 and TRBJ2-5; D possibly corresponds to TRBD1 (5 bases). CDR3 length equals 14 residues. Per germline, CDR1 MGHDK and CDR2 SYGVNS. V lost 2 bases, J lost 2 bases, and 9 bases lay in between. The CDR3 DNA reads TGTGCCAGCAGTGAACTGGGGCGGCAAGAGACCCAGTACTTC. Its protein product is CASSELGRQETQYF.

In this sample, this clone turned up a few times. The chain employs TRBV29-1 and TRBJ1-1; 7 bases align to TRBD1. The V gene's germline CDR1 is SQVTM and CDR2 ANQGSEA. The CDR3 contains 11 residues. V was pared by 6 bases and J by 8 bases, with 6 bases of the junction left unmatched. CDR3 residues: CSVGQPREAFF. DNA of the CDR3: TGCAGCGTGGGACAGCCGCGGGAAGCTTTCTTT. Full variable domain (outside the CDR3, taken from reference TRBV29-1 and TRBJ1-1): SAVISQKPSRDICQRGTSLTIQCQVDSQVTMMFWYRQQPGQSLTLIATANQGSEATYESGFVIDKFPISRPNLTFSTLTVSNMSPEDSSIYLCSVGQPREAFFGQGTRLTVV.

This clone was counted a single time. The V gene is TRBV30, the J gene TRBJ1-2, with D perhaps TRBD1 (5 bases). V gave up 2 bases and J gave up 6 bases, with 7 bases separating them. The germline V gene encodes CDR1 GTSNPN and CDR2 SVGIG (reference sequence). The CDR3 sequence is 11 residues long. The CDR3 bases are TGTGCCTGGAGTCAGGGTGATGGCTACACCTTC. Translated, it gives CAWSQGDGYTF.

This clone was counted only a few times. CDR3 nucleotide sequence: TGCGCCAGCAGCCCATACAGAGGCTACGAGCAGTACTTC. As protein: CASSPYRGYEQYF. The chain couples TRBV4-3 to TRBJ2-7, with D hard to call. The V end lost 4 bases, the J end lost 3 bases, and 10 bases lay between the germline ends. The CDR3 contains 13 residues. Germline V gene data show CDR1 as LGHNA and CDR2 as YSLEER.

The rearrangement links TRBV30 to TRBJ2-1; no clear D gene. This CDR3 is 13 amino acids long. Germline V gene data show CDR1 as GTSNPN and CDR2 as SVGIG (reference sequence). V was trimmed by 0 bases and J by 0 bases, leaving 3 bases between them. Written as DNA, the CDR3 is TGTGCCTGGAGTGTGCGCTCCTACAATGAGCAGTTCTTC. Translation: CAWSVRSYNEQFF. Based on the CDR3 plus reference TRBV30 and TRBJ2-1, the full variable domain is SQTIHQWPATLVQPVGSPLSLECTVEGTSNPNLYWYRQAAGRGLQLLFYSVGIGQISSEVPQNLSASRPQDRQFILSSKKLLLSDSGFYLCAWSVRSYNEQFFGPGTRLTVL.

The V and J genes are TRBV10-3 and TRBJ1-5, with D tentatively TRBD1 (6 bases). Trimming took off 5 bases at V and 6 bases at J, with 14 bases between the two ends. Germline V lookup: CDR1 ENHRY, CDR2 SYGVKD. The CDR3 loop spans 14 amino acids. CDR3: CAISPDSSGQPQHF. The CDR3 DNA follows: TGTGCCATCAGTCCGGACAGTTCGGGTCAGCCCCAGCATTTT.

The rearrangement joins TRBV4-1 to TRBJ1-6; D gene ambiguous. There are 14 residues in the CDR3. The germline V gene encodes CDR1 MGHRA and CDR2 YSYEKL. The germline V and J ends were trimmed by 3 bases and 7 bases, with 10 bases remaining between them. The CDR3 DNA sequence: TGCGCCAGCAGCCAGTCTGGGGAAAATTCACCCCTCCACTTT. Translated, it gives CASSQSGENSPLHF.

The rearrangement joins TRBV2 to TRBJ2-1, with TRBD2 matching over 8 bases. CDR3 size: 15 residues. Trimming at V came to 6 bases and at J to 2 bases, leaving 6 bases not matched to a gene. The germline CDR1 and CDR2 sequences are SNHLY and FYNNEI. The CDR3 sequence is CASSAGTSPYNEQFF. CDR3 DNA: TGTGCCAGCAGCGCCGGGACTAGTCCCTACAATGAGCAGTTCTTC.

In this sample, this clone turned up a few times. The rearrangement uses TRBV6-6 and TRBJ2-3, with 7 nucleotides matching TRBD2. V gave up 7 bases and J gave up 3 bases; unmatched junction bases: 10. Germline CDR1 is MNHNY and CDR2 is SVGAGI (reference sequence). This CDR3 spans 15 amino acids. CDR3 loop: CASTSSGRSTDTQYF. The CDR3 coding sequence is TGTGCCAGCACTTCTAGCGGCCGATCAACAGATACGCAGTATTTT.

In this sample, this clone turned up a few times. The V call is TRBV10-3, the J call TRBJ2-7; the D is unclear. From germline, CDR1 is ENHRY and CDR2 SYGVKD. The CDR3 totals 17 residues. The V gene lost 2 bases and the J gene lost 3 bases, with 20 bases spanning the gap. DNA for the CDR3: TGTGCCATCAGTGAGCCGAAGATCGAGACTGGTAGCTACGAGCAGTACTTC. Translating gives CAISEPKIETGSYEQYF.

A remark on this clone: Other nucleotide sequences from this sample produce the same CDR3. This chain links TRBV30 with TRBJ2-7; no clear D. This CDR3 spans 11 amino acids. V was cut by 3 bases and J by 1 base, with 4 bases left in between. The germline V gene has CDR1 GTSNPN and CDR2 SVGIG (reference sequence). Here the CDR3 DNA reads TGTGCCTGGAGCCGGTCCTACGAGCAGTACTTC. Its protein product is CAWSRSYEQYF.

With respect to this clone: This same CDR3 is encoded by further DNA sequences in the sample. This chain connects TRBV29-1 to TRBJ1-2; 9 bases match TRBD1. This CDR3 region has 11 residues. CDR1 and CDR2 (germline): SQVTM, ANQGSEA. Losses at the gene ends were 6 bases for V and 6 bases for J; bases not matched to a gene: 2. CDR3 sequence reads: CSVGQGDGYTF. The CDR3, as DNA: TGCAGCGTGGGACAGGGTGATGGCTACACCTTC.